This TCR beta chain was captured in a study of CD8 T cells in ankylosing spondylitis. Findings and limits, study-wide: Ankylosing spondylitis blood appeared to be characterized by a TCR beta motif of about eight highly homologous variants. In synovial fluid and blood from reactive arthritis, some motif variants were previously reported.

Germline V gene data show CDR1 as MDHEN and CDR2 as SYDVKM. The trim removed 7 bases at V and 1 base at J, leaving 2 bases unmatched. The CDR3 is made up of 14 amino acids. Only a few counts were recorded for this clonotype. Its antigen is still unknown. One entry per CDR3 protein results from TCRdb running MiXCR on the 5' RACE reads. The sample holds approximately 300,000 distinct CDR3 sequences, 20% to 25% seen once. This clonotype originated in a female donor with ankylosing spondylitis or in good health (not recorded which). The specimen was blood, either unsorted or a sorted T cell fraction (not recorded which). The chain is built from TRBV28 and TRBJ1-4; 8 bases align to TRBD1. DNA of the CDR3: TGTGCCAGCACCGACAGGGGAACTAATGAAAAACTGTTTTTT. Translating gives CASTDRGTNEKLFF.